The sequence of this TCR beta chain was determined in a study of control samples from healthy donors and cancer patients. Per the germline V gene, CDR1 is SNHLY and CDR2 is FYNNEI. The CDR3 loop spans 15 amino acids. V was pared by 5 bases and J by 6 bases, with 13 bases of the junction left unmatched. This clone was seen a handful of times. The table came from immunoSEQ multiplex PCR; TCRdb's copy has only in-frame clones and leaves some out. The top ten hold about 2.3% of the sample, which has about 130,000 clones, around 90% seen once. The chain carries TRBV2 and TRBJ2-7; 7 bases line up with TRBD1. The TCR comes from a man aged 35-49 years in good health. Sequenced material: blood. As DNA, the CDR3 is TGTGCCAGCAGTCCCGACAGGGCCGGAAGAAGCGAGCAGTACTTC. This gives the protein CASSPDRAGRSEQYF.